This TCR beta chain was recovered during a study of PD-1 blockade in classical Hodgkin lymphoma. Sequencing used immunoSEQ multiplex PCR; TCRdb keeps in-frame clones, though not all of them. The sample has around 7,300 clones, approximately 80% seen once. V lost 4 bases, J lost 0 bases, and 16 bases lay in between. This CDR3 is 17 amino acids long. CDR1 and CDR2 (germline): SGHDN, FVKESK. Patients all relapsed after autologous stem cell transplantation, and there was variation in brentuximab vedotin exposure. As for this clone: Its antigen is as yet unknown.

General study findings and limits: According to reports, newly diagnosed patients had lower baseline TCR diversity than healthy donors, and relapsed/refractory patients had lower baseline TCR diversity still. The drivers behind the repertoire differences, possibly disease activity or prior therapy, remain undefined.

The sequence was collected from a human donor with classical Hodgkin lymphoma. V gene TRBV14 combines with J gene TRBJ1-3, with D uncertain. The sequencing used peripheral blood mononuclear cells (PBMCs), collected before the second cycle of nivolumab. The CDR3 loop reads CASSPRAALHSGNTIYF. The CDR3 region has the DNA TGTGCCAGCAGCCCACGAGCAGCTCTTCACTCTGGAAACACCATATATTTT.